Sequencing of this T cell receptor beta chain was carried out in a study of regulatory T cells in long-lasting Graves disease. Germline V gene data show CDR1 as LGHDT and CDR2 as YNNKEL (reference sequence). The CDR3 length is 15 residues. V lost 1 base to trimming and J lost 4 bases, with 13 bases between them. Sequencing libraries for TCR beta were prepared with iRepertoire HTBI primers and Arm-PCR of CDR3 regions. Via MiXCR, TCRdb re-called the multiplex PCR reads, giving one row per CDR3 protein. The table has under 450,000 distinct CDR3 sequences, 15% to 20% seen once. This clonotype appeared many times. Specified time point: newly diagnosed GD, antithyroid drugs for less than 3 months. PBMC RNA served as the TCR library source. Separately, the same data were catalogued under a study of T cells in Graves' hyperthyroidism and ophthalmopathy.

Source: peripheral blood mononuclear cells (PBMCs), taken at new diagnosis, from a patient treated with antithyroid drugs. The clonotype was recovered from a woman aged 18-29 years with Graves disease. The J gene is TRBJ1-1, the V gene TRBV3-1; weak D call: TRBD1 (6 bases). CDR3 in amino acids: CASSQGFARGTEAFF. The CDR3 DNA is TGTGCCAGCAGCCAAGGGTTCGCCAGGGGCACTGAAGCTTTCTTT.